What follows are 4 T cell receptor beta chains derived from one specimen sequenced in a study of T cells in Graves' hyperthyroidism and ophthalmopathy. RNA transcripts were the template for amplifying TCR beta CDR3 regions. With the HTBI primer set, the TCR CDR3 went through a first round of RT-PCR. TCRdb redid the calling of the multiplex PCR reads with MiXCR, one entry per CDR3 protein. The sample has about 380,000 distinct CDR3 sequences, under 20% seen once. Specimen: blood. These receptors came from a man aged 18 to 30 with Graves' ophthalmopathy.

V usage is TRBV4-1 and J usage is TRBJ1-1; TRBD1 matches at 8 bases. The CDR3 covers 17 residues. V dropped 3 bases and J dropped 11; count of bases not matched to a gene: 20. Germline V gene lookup returns CDR1 MGHRA and CDR2 YSYEKL. The DNA for the CDR3 is TGCGCCAGCAGCCAGACGGTGATGCGAGGACAGGGATATGGGGCTTTCTTT. Protein product: CASSQTVMRGQGYGAFF.

The CDR3 region has the DNA TGTGCCAGCAGCTACCCAGGGGCTAGCGGGGGGCGGGGTGAGCAGTTCTTC. Translated: CASSYPGASGGRGEQFF. The chain has TRBV7-9 and TRBJ2-1; 11 bases agree with TRBD2. The CDR3 covers 17 residues. From germline, CDR1 is SEHNR and CDR2 FQNEAQ (reference sequence). Trimming took 4 bases from V and 9 from J; bases not matched to a gene: 14.

V usage is TRBV10-3 and J usage is TRBJ2-7, with 15 bases lining up with TRBD2. Germline V CDR1 and CDR2: ENHRY, SYGVKD. The ends lost 8 bases at V and 2 bases at J; junction bases unmatched: 4. This CDR3 contains 15 residues. CDR3 region: CAIAGTSGGPYEQYF. The CDR3 nucleotides read TGTGCCATCGCAGGGACTAGCGGGGGGCCCTACGAGCAGTACTTC.

The rearrangement links TRBV4-1 to TRBJ1-1; TRBD1 matches 8 bases. This CDR3 has 17 residues. J lost 4 bases, V lost 0 bases, and 10 bases had no gene match. Germline V gives CDR1 MGHRA, CDR2 YSYEKL. The CDR3 nucleotides are TGCGCCAGCAGCCAAGACCGGACAGGGAAGGCGTCCACTGAAGCTTTCTTT. Translated: CASSQDRTGKASTEAFF.